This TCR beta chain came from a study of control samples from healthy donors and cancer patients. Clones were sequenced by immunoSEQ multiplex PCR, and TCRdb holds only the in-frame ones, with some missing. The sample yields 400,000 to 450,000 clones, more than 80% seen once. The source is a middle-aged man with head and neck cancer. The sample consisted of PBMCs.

This CDR3 reads CASSPTSGGDNYNEQFF. DNA of the CDR3: TGTGCCAGCAGCCCCACTAGCGGGGGTGATAACTACAATGAGCAGTTCTTC. J is TRBJ2-1 and V is TRBV5-6, with TRBD2 matching 11 bases. CDR3 length: 17 amino acids. Germline CDR1 reads SGHDT; CDR2 reads YYEEEE. Losses at the gene ends were 4 bases for V and 3 bases for J; bases not matched to a gene: 9. The variable domain in full, with the rest retrieved from reference TRBV5-6 and TRBJ2-1, is DAGVTQSPTHLIKTRGQQVTLRCSPKSGHDTVSWYQQALGQGPQFIFQYYEEEERQRGNFPDRFSGHQFPNYSSELNVNALLLGDSALYLCASSPTSGGDNYNEQFFGPGTRLTVL.